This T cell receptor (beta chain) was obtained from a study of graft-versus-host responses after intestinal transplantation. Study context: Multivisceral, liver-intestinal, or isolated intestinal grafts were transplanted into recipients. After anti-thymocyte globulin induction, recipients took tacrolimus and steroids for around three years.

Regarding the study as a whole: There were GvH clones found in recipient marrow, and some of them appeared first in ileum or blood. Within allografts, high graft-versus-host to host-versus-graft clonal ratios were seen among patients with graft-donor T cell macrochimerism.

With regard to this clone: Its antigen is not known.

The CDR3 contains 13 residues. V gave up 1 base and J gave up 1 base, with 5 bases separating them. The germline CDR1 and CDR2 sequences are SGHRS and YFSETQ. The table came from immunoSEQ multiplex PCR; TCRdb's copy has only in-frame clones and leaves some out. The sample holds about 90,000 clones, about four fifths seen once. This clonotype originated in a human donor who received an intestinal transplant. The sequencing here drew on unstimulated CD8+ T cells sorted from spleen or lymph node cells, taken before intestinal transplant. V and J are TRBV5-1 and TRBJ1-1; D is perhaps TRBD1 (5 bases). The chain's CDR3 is CASSLTGNTEAFF. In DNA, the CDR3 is TGCGCCAGCAGCTTGACAGGGAACACTGAAGCTTTCTTT.